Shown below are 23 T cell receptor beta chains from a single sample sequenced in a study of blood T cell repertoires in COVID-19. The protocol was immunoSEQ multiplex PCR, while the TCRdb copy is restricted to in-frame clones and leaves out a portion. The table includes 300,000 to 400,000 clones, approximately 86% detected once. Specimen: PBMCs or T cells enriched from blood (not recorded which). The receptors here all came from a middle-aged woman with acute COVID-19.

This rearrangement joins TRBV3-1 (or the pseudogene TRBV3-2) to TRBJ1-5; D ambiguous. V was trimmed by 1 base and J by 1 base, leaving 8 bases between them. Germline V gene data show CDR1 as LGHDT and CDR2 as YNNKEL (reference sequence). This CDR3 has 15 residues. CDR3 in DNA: TGTGCCAGCAGCCAAGGTTTACAAAGCAATCAGCCCCAGCATTTT. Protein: CASSQGLQSNQPQHF.

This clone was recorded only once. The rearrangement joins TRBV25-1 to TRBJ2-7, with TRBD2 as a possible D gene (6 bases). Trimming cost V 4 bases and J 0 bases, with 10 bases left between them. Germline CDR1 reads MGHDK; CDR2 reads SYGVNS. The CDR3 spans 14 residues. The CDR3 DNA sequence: TGTGCCAGCAGTGGGGTCGGGAGCTCCTACGAGCAGTACTTC. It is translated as CASSGVGSSYEQYF.

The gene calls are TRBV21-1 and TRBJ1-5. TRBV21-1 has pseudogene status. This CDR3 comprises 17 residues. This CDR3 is CASSKLGRDKYNQPQHF. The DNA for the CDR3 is TGTGCCAGCAGCAAATTAGGGAGGGACAAATACAATCAGCCCCAGCATTTT.

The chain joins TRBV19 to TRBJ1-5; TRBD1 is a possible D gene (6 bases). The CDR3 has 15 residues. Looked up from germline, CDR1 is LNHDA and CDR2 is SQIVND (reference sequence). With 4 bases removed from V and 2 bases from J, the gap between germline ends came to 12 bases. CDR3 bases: TGTGCCAGTAGTAGGGGGGGCGCAGGCAATCAGCCCCAGCATTTT. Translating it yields CASSRGGAGNQPQHF.

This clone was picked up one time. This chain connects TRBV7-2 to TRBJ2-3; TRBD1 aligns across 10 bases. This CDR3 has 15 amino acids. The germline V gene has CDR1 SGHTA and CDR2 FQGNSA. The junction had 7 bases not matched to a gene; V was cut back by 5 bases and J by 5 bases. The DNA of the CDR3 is TGTGCCAGCAGCCCGAGGGGACAGGGGAGAGATACGCAGTATTTT. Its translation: CASSPRGQGRDTQYF.

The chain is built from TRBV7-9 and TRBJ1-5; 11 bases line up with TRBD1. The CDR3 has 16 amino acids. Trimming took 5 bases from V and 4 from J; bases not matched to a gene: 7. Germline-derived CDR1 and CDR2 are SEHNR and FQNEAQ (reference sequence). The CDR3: CASSAGTGGGNQPQHF. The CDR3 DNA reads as TGTGCCAGCAGCGCTGGGACAGGGGGAGGAAATCAGCCCCAGCATTTT.

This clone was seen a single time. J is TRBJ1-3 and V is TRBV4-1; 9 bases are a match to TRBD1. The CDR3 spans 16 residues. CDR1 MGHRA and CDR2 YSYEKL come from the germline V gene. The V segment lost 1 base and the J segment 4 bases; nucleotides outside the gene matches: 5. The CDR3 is CASSQAQGAAGNTIYF. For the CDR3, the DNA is TGCGCCAGCAGCCAAGCACAGGGGGCGGCGGGAAACACCATATATTTT.

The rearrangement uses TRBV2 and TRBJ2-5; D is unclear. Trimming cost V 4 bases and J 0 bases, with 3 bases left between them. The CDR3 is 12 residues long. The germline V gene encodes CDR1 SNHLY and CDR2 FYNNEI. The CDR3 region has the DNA TGTGCCAGCAGTGCGTACCAAGAGACCCAGTACTTC. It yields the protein CASSAYQETQYF.

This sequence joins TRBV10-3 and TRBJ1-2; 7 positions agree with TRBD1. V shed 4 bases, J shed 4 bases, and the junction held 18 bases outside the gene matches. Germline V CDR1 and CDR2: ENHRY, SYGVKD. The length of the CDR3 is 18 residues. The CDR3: CAISAGGRTGLTFYGYTF. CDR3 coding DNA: TGTGCCATCAGTGCCGGGGGCCGGACAGGCCTCACTTTCTATGGCTACACCTTC.

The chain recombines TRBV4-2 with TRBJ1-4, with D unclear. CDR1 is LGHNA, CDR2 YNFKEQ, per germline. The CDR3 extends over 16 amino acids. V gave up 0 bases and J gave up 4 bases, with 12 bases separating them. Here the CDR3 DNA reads TGTGCCAGCAGCCAAGACGGGAACGGGAATAATGAAAAACTGTTTTTT. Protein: CASSQDGNGNNEKLFF.

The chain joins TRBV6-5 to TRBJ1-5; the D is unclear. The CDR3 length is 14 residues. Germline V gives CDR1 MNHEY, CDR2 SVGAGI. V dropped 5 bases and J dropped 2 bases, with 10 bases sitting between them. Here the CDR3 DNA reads TGTGCCAGCAGTCAAAATACAGGCAATCAGCCCCAGCATTTT. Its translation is CASSQNTGNQPQHF.

This CDR3 is CASSQGPGGGLRTF. In nucleotides, the CDR3 is TGTGCCAGCAGCCAGGGCCCAGGGGGCGGTCTACGTACCTTC. The rearrangement uses TRBV14 and TRBJ1-2; the match to TRBD1 covers 8 bases. This CDR3 comprises 14 residues. Germline trimming cut 3 bases from V and 14 bases from J; bases unmatched to any gene: 14. From germline, CDR1 is SGHDN and CDR2 FVKESK.

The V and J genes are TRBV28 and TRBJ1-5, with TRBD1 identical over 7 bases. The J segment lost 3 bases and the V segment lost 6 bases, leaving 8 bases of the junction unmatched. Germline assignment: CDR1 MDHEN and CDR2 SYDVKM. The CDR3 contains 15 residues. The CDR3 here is CASSPGTAYNQPQHF. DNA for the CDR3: TGTGCCAGCAGCCCTGGGACAGCCTACAATCAGCCCCAGCATTTT.

CDR3 nucleotides: TGTGCCAGCAGCCGGGACAGACCAACTAATGAAAAACTGTTTTTT. This codes for CASSRDRPTNEKLFF. This chain uses TRBV7-9 with TRBJ1-4; 7 nucleotides match TRBD1. The CDR3 runs to 15 residues. In germline, CDR1 is SEHNR, CDR2 FQNEAQ (reference sequence). The junction had 3 bases not matched to a gene; V was cut back by 5 bases and J by 0 bases.

CDR3 sequence (DNA): TGTGCCAGCAGCTTACTGGGGGGAGTAGAGGAAAAACTGTTTTTT. It yields the protein CASSLLGGVEEKLFF. The rearrangement links TRBV11-2 to TRBJ1-4; a possible D gene is TRBD1 (5 bases). The CDR3 extends over 15 amino acids. V lost 2 bases to trimming and J lost 8 bases, with 15 bases between them. In germline, CDR1 is SGHAT, CDR2 FQNNGV.

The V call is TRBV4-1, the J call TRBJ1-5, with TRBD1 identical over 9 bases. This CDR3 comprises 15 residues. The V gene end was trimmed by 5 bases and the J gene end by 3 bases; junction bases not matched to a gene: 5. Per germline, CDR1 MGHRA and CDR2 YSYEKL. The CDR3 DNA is TGCGCCAGCAGCGACTGGGACAGGGCCAATCAGCCCCAGCATTTT. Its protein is CASSDWDRANQPQHF.

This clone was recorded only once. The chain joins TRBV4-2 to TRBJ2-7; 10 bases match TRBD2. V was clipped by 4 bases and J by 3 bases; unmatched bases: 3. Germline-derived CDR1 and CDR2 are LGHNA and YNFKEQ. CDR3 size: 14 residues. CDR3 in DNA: TGTGCCAGCAGCCCCCGACTAGCGGGCTACGAGCAGTACTTC. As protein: CASSPRLAGYEQYF.

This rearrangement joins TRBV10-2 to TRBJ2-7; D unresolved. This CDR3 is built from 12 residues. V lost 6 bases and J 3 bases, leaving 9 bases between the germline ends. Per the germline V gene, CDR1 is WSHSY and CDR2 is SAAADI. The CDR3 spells CASSWQNYEQYF. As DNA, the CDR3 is TGCGCCAGCAGCTGGCAAAACTACGAGCAGTACTTC.

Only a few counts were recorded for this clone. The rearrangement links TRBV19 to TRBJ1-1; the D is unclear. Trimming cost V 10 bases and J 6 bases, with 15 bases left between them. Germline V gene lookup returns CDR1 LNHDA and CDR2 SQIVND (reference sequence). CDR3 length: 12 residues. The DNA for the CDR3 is TGTGCCACCCTCAGTGGGAGGGCTGAAGCTTTCTTT. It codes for CATLSGRAEAFF.

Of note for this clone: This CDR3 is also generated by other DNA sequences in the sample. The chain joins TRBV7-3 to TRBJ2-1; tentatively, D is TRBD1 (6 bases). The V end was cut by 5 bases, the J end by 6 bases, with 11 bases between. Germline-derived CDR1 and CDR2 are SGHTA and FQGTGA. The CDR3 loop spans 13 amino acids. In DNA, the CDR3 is TGTGCCAGCAGCCCTGGGACATCCAATGAGCAGTTCTTC. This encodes CASSPGTSNEQFF.

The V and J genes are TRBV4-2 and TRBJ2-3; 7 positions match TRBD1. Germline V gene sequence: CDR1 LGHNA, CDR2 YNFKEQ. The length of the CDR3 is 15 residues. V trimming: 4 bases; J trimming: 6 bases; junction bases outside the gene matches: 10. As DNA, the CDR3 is TGTGCCAGCAGCCCCCCGGACAGGTGGACGGATACGCAGTATTTT. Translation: CASSPPDRWTDTQYF.

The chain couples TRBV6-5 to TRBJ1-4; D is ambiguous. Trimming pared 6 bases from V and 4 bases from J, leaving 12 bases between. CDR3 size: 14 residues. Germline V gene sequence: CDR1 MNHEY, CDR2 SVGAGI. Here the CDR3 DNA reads TGTGCCAGCAGGGCAGGCCGCCGTAATGAAAAACTGTTTTTT. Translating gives CASRAGRRNEKLFF.

CDR3 in amino acids: CASSFRTSLETQYF. The CDR3 DNA is TGTGCCAGCAGTTTTCGGACTAGTTTGGAGACCCAGTACTTC. The chain is built from TRBV27 and TRBJ2-5, with 7 positions matching TRBD2. The CDR3 is 14 residues long. CDR1 is MNHEY and CDR2 is SMNVEV in the germline V gene (reference sequence). With 3 bases clipped from V and 5 bases from J, the junction kept 6 bases outside the gene matches.